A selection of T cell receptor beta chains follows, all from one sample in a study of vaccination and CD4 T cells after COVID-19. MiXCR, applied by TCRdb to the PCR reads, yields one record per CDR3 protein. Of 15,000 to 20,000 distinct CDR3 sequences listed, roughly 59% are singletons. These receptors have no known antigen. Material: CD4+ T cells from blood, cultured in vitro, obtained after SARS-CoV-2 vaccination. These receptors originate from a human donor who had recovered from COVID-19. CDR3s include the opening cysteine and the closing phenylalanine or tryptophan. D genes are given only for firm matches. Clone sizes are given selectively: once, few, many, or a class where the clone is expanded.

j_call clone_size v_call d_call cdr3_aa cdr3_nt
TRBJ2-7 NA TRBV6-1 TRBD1 CASSLQSWGQGGQLYEQYF TGTGCCAGCAGTCTCCAGTCCTGGGGACAGGGTGGTCAATTATACGAGCAGTACTTC
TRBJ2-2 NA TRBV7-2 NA CASSLVVMNTGELFF TGTGCCAGCAGCTTAGTAGTTATGAACACCGGGGAGCTGTTTTTT
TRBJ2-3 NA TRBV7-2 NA CASSFHRTDTQYF TGTGCCAGCAGCTTCCACCGCACAGATACGCAGTATTTT
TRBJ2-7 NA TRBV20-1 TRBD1 CSQSRPTGATYEQYF TGCAGCCAATCAAGACCGACAGGGGCGACCTACGAGCAGTACTTC
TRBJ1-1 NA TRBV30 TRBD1 CAWTRDRGSEAFF TGTGCCTGGACCAGGGACAGGGGGAGTGAAGCTTTCTTT
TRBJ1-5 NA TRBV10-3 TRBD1 CAISDGTGSSQPQHF TGTGCCATCAGTGATGGGACAGGGTCATCGCAGCCCCAGCATTTT
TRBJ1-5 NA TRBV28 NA CASSTNTLPPQHF TGTGCCAGCAGCACCAACACATTACCGCCCCAGCATTTT
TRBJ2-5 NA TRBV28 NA CASSVTGPTKQETQYF TGTGCCAGCAGCGTAACAGGGCCCACCAAACAAGAGACCCAGTACTTC
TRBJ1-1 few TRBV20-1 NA CSAKLGPGNTEAFF TGCAGTGCTAAACTGGGGCCAGGGAACACTGAAGCTTTCTTT
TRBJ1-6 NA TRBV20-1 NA CSARDGQGSPYNSPLHF TGCAGTGCTAGAGATGGCCAGGGGAGTCCCTATAATTCACCCCTCCACTTT
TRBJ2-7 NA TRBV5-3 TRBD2 CASVKPGLAGGLSYEQYF TGTGCCAGCGTCAAACCGGGACTAGCGGGGGGCCTCTCCTACGAGCAGTACTTC
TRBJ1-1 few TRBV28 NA CASSSPPGQPSGAFF TGTGCCAGCAGTTCACCTCCGGGACAACCCTCGGGGGCTTTCTTT
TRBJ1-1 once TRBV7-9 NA CASSLRTENTEAFF TGTGCCAGCAGCCTGAGGACGGAGAACACTGAAGCTTTCTTT
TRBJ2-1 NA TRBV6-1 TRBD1 CASRDREGRYNEQFF TGTGCCAGCAGGGACAGGGAAGGGAGATACAATGAGCAGTTCTTC
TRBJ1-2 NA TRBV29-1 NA CSVEELWQLIGYGYTF TGCAGCGTTGAAGAACTCTGGCAGCTAATTGGCTATGGCTACACCTTC
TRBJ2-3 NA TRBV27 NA CASSSRGGDTQYF TGTGCCAGCAGTTCCCGAGGTGGGGATACGCAGTATTTT
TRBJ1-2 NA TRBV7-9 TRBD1 CASSLGQGAGGYTF TGTGCCAGCAGCTTAGGACAGGGGGCAGGCGGCTACACCTTC
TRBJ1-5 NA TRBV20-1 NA CSATRSDSNQPQHF TGCAGTGCTACTCGATCGGATAGCAATCAGCCCCAGCATTTT
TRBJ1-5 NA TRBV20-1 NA CSAAGYSNQPQHF TGCAGTGCAGCGGGCTATAGCAATCAGCCCCAGCATTTT